The rows below give T cell receptor beta chains drawn from one sample of a study of response to subunit inactivated influenza vaccine. TCRdb fed the RT-PCR reads into MiXCR, producing one record per CDR3 protein. This table holds 500,000 or so distinct CDR3 sequences, more than 15% found once. Source: CD4+ T cells sorted from PBMCs, taken around 25 months after vaccination. These receptors all stem from a man aged 50-75 years who received an inactivated influenza vaccine. Both conserved end residues are trimmed from each CDR3. Fields, in order: V gene, J gene, CDR3 protein.

TRBV21-1,TRBJ2-7,ASSLVDSQVPYEQY
TRBV12-3/TRBV12-4,TRBJ1-6,ASSFVQDNSPLH
TRBV20-1,TRBJ2-5,SAKRTSGVETQY
TRBV28,TRBJ1-1,ASSPLLQINTEAF
TRBV5-1,TRBJ2-7,ASSLSPSGISYEQY
TRBV5-1,TRBJ1-1,ASSPMKATHEAF
TRBV20-1,TRBJ2-7,SARDMTKRTFG
TRBV11-2,TRBJ2-5,ASSSDGTQETQY
TRBV4-3,TRBJ1-5,ASSQGRLNQPQH
TRBV10-3,TRBJ2-1,AIQDSGMNNEQF
TRBV5-6,TRBJ2-1,ASSPGLARNEQF
TRBV6-5,TRBJ1-2,ASSYLQGAAGYT
TRBV9,TRBJ1-2,ASSEGDRGQYGYT
TRBV6-1,TRBJ2-1,ASRRTSGLYNEQF
TRBV3-1,TRBJ2-7,ASSRALTWADEQY
TRBV12-3/TRBV12-4,TRBJ2-1,ASSSRKGSYNEQF
TRBV2,TRBJ2-5,ASSEGPRSTQY
TRBV20-1,TRBJ1-1,SARSTEELTF
TRBV7-2,TRBJ1-4,ASSLGDRENEKLF
TRBV20-1,TRBJ2-7,SARPNAVSYEQY
TRBV6-6,TRBJ1-1,ASSYSTSTEAF
TRBV5-1,TRBJ2-7,ASSRDREREQY
TRBV24-1,TRBJ2-1,ATSDRSYNEQF
TRBV6-1,TRBJ2-1,ASSPNRALSYNEQF
TRBV20-1,TRBJ1-2,SAAFAGQGGYGYT
TRBV15,TRBJ2-3,ATSREMTDTQY
TRBV13,TRBJ2-1,ASRPGGGYNEQF
TRBV11-2,TRBJ2-1,ASSGGTSPKVSYNEQF
TRBV28,TRBJ2-7,ASRFNDRGGYEQY
TRBV6-2/TRBV6-3,TRBJ2-7,ASSYGPPGKGYEQY
TRBV6-1,TRBJ2-1,ASSKPGLGLNEQF
TRBV28,TRBJ2-7,ASCPPPGTGPYEQY
TRBV20-1,TRBJ2-1,SARGGRGREQF
TRBV7-9,TRBJ1-1,ASSLTPIGPATEAF
TRBV12-3/TRBV12-4,TRBJ1-2,ASSPRGGDRYGYT
TRBV29-1,TRBJ2-1,SAKTGTSYNEQF
TRBV10-3,TRBJ1-5,ATQGTLDQPQH
TRBV6-2/TRBV6-3,TRBJ2-3,ASSSRDRGPTDTQY
TRBV18,TRBJ1-6,ASSPNSLRTGANSPLH
TRBV7-2,TRBJ2-2,ASTISAAGSTGELF
TRBV5-1,TRBJ1-3,ASSGGDSGNTIY
TRBV29-1,TRBJ2-7,SVADGDYEQY
TRBV7-2,TRBJ2-7,ASSPSGSQYEQY
TRBV10-3,TRBJ2-3,AISIRPGTSGDTQY
TRBV5-1,TRBJ2-4,ASSLASDTSLQY